This T cell receptor (beta chain) was sequenced during a study of vaccination effects on CD4 cells after COVID-19. As regards this clone: Its antigen is undetermined.

Data came from immunoSEQ multiplex PCR; TCRdb stores just in-frame clones and leaves some out. The table shows tens of thousands of clones, with about two thirds occurring only once. Findings of the study overall: Limitations: small convalescent group and missing early post-infection timepoints.

V shed 5 bases and J shed 2 bases, with 21 bases lying between them. Germline loops: CDR1 SGHVS, CDR2 FQNEAQ. The CDR3 length is 18 residues. Antigen-specific CD4+ T cells were expanded with viral peptide pools in the ViraFEST assay before sequencing. Isolation of CD4+ T cells took place after about ten days of culture. This person caught SARS-CoV-2 sometime from March to December 2020, and PCR testing confirmed the infection. The input for sequencing was CD4+ T cells from PBMCs cultured with a peptide pool, taken before COVID-19 vaccination. V is TRBV7-8 and J is TRBJ1-4, with a possible D match to TRBD1 (6 bases). This TCR was recovered from a human donor who had a prior SARS-CoV-2 infection. CDR3 loop: CASSPIAGGGPTNEKLFF. In DNA, the CDR3 is TGTGCCAGCAGCCCCATAGCTGGGGGGGGCCCCACTAATGAAAAACTGTTTTTT.